This TCR beta chain is from a study of T cell responses to AZD1222 COVID-19 vaccine. Assay used: immunoSEQ multiplex PCR; TCRdb lists only in-frame clones, some missing. The sample records over 130,000 clones, 80% to 95% being singletons. Comment on this clone: Its target is unknown.

General observations from the study: Vaccination with two AZD1222 doses was followed by a rise in Spike-specific TCR breadth and depth. As reported, nearly half of all spike-specific TCRs target variant regions that are unmutated. With dominance at 160-218 and 743-854, vaccine-associated CD4 TCRs spanned spike.

Per the germline V gene, CDR1 is SGHRS and CDR2 is YFSETQ. The junction had 6 bases not matched to a gene; V was cut back by 0 bases and J by 5 bases. This CDR3 has 15 amino acids. This TCR came from an adult who received the AZD1222 COVID-19 vaccine. Here the sequenced sample was peripheral blood, taken 28 days after the second AZD1222 dose. This sequence joins TRBV5-1 and TRBJ2-3; TRBD2 agrees at 7 bases. For the CDR3, the DNA is TGCGCCAGCAGCTTGGGGATAGCGGGTTTAGATACGCAGTATTTT. Translated: CASSLGIAGLDTQYF.